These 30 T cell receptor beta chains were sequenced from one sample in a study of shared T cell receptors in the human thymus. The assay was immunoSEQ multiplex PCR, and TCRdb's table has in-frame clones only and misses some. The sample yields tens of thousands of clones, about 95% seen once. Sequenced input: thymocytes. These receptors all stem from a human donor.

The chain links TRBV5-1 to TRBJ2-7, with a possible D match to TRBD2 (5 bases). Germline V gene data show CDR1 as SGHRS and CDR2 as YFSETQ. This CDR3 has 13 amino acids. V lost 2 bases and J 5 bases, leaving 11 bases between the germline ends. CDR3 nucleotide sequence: TGCGCCAGCAGCTTTTTCAGAGCGGACGAGCAGTACTTC. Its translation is CASSFFRADEQYF.

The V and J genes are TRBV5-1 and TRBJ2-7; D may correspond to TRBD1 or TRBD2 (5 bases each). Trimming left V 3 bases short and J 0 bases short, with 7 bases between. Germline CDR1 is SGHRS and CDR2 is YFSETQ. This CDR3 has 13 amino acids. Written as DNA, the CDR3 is TGCGCCAGCAGCTCCGGGACCTCCTACGAGCAGTACTTC. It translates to CASSSGTSYEQYF.

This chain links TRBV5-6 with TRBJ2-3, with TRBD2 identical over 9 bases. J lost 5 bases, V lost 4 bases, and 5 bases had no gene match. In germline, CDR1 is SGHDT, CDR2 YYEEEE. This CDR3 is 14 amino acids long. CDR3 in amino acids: CASSLGLAGDTQYF. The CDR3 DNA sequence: TGTGCCAGCAGCCTGGGACTAGCAGGAGATACGCAGTATTTT.

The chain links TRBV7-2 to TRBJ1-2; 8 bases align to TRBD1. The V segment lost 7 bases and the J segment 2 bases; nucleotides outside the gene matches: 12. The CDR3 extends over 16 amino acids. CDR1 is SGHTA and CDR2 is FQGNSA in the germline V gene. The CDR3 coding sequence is TGTGCCAGCACCAGGAGGTGGACAGGGAGGAACTATGGCTACACCTTC. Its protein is CASTRRWTGRNYGYTF.

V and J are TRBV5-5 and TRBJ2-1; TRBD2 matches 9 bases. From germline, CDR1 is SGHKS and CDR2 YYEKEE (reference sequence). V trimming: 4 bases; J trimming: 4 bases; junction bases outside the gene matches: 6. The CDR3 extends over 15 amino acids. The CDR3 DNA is TGTGCCAGCAGCCCCCGGGCGGGGGGGTACAATGAGCAGTTCTTC. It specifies CASSPRAGGYNEQFF.

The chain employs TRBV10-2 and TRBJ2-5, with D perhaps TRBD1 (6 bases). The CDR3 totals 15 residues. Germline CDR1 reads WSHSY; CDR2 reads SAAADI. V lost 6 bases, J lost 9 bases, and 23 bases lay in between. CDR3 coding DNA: TGCGCCAGCAGGGGAATAGACAGGCGAGGGGCGGCCCAGTACTTC. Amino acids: CASRGIDRRGAAQYF.

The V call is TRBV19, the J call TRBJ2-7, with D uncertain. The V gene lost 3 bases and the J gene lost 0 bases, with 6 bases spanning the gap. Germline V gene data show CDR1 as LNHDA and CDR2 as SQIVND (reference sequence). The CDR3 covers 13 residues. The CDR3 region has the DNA TGTGCCAGTAGTATTAAGGGCTCCTACGAGCAGTACTTC. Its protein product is CASSIKGSYEQYF.

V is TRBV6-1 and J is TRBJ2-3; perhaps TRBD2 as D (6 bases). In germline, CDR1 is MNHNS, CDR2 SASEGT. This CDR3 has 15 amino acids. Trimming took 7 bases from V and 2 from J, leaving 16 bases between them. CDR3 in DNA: TGTGCCAGCAATTGGCCGGGGGATTACACAGATACGCAGTATTTT. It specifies CASNWPGDYTDTQYF.

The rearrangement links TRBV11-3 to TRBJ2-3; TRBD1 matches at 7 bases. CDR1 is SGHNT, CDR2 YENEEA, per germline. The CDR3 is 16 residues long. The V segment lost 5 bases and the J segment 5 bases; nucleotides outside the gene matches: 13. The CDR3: CASSGAGTDVGDTQYF. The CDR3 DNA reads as TGTGCCAGCAGCGGAGCCGGGACAGACGTGGGAGATACGCAGTATTTT.

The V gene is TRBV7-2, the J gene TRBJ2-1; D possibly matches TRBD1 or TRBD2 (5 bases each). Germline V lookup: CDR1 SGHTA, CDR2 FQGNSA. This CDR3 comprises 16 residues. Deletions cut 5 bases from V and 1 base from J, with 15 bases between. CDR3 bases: TGTGCCAGCAGCCTAAGGGGCGGGCTGTCCTACAATGAGCAGTTCTTC. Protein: CASSLRGGLSYNEQFF.

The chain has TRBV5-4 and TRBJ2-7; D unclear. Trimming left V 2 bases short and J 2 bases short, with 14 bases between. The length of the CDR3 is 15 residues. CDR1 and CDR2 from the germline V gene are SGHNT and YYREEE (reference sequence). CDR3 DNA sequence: TGTGCCAGCAGCTTAGGGATGAAGGCTACCTACGAGCAGTACTTC. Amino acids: CASSLGMKATYEQYF.

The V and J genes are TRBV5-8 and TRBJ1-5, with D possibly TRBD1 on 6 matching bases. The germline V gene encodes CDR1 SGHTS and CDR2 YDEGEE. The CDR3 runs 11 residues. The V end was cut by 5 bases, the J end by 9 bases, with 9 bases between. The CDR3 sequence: CASRQQGPQHF. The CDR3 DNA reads TGTGCCAGCAGACAACAGGGGCCCCAGCATTTT. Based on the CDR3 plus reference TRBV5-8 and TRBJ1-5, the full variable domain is EAGVTQSPTHLIKTRGQQATLRCSPISGHTSVYWYQQALGLGLQFLLWYDEGEERNRGNFPPRFSGRQFPNYSSELNVNALELEDSALYLCASRQQGPQHFGDGTRLSIL.

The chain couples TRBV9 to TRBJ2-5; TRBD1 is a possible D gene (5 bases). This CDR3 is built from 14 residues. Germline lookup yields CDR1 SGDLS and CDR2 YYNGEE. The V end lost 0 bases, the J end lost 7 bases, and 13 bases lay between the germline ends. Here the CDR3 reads CASSVAGAQGTQYF. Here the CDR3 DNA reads TGTGCCAGCAGCGTAGCCGGTGCCCAGGGGACCCAGTACTTC.

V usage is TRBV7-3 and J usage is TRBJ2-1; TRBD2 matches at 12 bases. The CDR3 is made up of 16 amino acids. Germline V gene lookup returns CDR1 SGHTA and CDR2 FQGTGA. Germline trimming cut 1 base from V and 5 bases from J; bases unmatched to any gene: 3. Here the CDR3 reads CASSLKLAGGHNEQFF. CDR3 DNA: TGTGCCAGCAGCTTAAAACTAGCGGGGGGCCACAATGAGCAGTTCTTC.

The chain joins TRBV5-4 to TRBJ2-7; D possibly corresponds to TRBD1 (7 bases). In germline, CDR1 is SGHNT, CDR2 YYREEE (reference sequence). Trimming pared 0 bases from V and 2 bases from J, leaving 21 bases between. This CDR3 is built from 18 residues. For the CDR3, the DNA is TGTGCCAGCAGCTTGGGGGACAGCATCCGGGGGTTAACCTACGAGCAGTACTTC. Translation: CASSLGDSIRGLTYEQYF.

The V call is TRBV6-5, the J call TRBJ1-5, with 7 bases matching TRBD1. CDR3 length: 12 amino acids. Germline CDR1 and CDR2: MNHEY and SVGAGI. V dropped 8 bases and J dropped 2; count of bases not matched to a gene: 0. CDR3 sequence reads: CASGQGNQPQHF. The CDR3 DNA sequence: TGTGCCAGCGGACAGGGCAATCAGCCCCAGCATTTT.

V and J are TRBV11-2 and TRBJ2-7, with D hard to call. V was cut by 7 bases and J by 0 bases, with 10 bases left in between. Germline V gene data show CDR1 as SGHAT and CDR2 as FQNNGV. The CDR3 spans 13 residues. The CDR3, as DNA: TGTGCCAGCACCATGGAAGACTCCTACGAGCAGTACTTC. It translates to CASTMEDSYEQYF.

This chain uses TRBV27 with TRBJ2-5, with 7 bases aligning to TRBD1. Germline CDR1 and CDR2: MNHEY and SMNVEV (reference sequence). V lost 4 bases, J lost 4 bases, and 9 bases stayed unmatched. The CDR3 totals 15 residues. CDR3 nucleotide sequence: TGTGCCAGCAGTTCCAATGACAGGGTGAGAGAGACCCAGTACTTC. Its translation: CASSSNDRVRETQYF.

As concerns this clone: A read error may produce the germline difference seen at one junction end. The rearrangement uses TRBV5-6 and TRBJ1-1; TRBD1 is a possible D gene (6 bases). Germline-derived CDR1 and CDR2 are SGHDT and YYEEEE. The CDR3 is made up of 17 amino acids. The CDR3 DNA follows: TGTGCCAGCATCTTGTCGGGGGCCCACAAAATGAACACTGAAGCTTTCTTT. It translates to CASILSGAHKMNTEAFF.

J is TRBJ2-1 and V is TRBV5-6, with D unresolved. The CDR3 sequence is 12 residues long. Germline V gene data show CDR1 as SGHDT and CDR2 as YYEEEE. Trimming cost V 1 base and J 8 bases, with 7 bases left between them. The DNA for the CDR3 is TGTGCCAGCAGCTTGTCTAGGGATGAGCAGTTCTTC. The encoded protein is CASSLSRDEQFF.

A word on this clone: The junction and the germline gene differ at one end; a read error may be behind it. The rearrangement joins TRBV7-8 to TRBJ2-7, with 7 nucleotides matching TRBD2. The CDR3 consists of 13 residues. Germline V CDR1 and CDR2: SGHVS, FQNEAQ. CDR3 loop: CVSSSGLAYEQYF. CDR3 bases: TGTGTCAGCAGCTCCGGACTAGCCTACGAGCAGTACTTC.

Written as DNA, the CDR3 is TGTGCCAGCAGAAGGCATGGTGCATCTTACGAGCAGTACTTC. This sequence encodes CASRRHGASYEQYF. The J gene is TRBJ2-7, the V gene TRBV6-1; no clear D gene. Trimming cost V 6 bases and J 4 bases, with 16 bases left between them. Looked up from germline, CDR1 is MNHNS and CDR2 is SASEGT. CDR3 size: 14 residues.

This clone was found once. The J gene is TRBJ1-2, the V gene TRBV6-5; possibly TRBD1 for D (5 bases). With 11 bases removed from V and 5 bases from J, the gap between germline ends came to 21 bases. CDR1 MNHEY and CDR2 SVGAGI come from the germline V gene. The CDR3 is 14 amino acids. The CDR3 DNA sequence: TGTGCCGGGGTATGGGGACTACCGCTTTATGGCTACACCTTC. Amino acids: CAGVWGLPLYGYTF.

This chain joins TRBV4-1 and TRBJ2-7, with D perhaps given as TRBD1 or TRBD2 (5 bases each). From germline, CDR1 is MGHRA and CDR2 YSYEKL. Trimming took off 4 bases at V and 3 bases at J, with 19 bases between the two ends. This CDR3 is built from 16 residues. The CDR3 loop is CASSLRRGRHLYEQYF. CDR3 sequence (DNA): TGCGCCAGCAGCCTAAGACGGGGCAGGCACCTCTACGAGCAGTACTTC.

In DNA, the CDR3 is TGTGCCAGCAGCCAAACCCTAATTGAGGGACTAGCGGGGATTTCAATCTCTGGGGCCAACGTCCTGACTTTC. This gives the protein CASSQTLIEGLAGISISGANVLTF. The chain is built from TRBV14 and TRBJ2-6, with TRBD2 matching over 13 bases. Per the germline V gene, CDR1 is SGHDN and CDR2 is FVKESK. This CDR3 is built from 24 residues. The J segment lost 0 bases and the V segment lost 2 bases, leaving 19 bases of the junction unmatched.

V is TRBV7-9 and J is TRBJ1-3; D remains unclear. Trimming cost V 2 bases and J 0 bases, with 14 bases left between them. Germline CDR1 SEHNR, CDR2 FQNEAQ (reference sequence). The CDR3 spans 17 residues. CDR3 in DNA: TGTGCCAGCAGCTTATGTTATGGTGGGAGCTCTGGAAACACCATATATTTT. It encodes CASSLCYGGSSGNTIYF.

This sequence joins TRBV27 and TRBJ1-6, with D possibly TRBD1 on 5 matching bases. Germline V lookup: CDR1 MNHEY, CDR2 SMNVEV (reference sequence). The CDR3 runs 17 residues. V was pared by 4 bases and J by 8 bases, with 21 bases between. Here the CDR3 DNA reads TGTGCCAGCAGTTCGGGTCGAGGACAAACTTTTTATTCACCCCTCCACTTT. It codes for CASSSGRGQTFYSPLHF.

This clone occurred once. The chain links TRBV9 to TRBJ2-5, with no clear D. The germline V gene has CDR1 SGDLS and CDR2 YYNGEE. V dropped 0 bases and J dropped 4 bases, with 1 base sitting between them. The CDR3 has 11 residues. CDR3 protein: CASSVAETQYF. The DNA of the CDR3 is TGTGCCAGCAGCGTAGCAGAGACCCAGTACTTC.

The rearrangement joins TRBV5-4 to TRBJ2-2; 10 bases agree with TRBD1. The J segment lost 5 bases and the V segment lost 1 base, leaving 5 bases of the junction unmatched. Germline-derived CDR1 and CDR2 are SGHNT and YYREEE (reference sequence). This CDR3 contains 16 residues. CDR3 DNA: TGTGCCAGCAGCTTGTCGCCGGGACAGGGGACCGGGGAGCTGTTTTTT. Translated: CASSLSPGQGTGELFF.

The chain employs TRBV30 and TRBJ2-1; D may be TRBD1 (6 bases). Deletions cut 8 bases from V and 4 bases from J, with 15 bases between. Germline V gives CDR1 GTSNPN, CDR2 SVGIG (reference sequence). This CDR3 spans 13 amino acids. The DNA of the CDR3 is TGTGCCGGCCAAATAAGGGGGTACAATGAGCAGTTCTTC. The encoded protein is CAGQIRGYNEQFF.